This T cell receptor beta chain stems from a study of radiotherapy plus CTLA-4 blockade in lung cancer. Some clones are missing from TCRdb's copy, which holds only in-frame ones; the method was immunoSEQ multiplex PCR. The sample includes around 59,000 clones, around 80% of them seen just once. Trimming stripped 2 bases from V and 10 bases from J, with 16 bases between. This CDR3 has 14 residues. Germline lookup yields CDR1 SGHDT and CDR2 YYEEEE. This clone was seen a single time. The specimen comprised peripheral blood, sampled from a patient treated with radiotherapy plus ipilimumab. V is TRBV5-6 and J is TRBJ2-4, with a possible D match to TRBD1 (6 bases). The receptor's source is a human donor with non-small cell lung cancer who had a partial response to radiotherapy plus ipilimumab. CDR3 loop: CASSFGDMSTIQYF. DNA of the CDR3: TGTGCCAGCAGCTTCGGGGACATGTCCACAATTCAGTACTTC. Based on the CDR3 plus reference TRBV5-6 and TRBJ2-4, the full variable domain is DAGVTQSPTHLIKTRGQQVTLRCSPKSGHDTVSWYQQALGQGPQFIFQYYEEEERQRGNFPDRFSGHQFPNYSSELNVNALLLGDSALYLCASSFGDMSTIQYFGAGTRLSVL.